This T cell receptor (beta chain) was documented in a study of T-cell reconstitution after alpha-beta-depleted transplantation in children. Germline V gives CDR1 MNHNS, CDR2 SASEGT. Trimming removed 10 bases from V and 4 bases from J; junction bases left unmatched: 9. This CDR3 spans 13 amino acids. About this clonotype: Its antigen is undetermined.

Study-wide results and caveats: Surviving recipient T cells and thymic progenitors produced the high day-60 TCRbeta diversity seen in some patients. Newly produced T cells mostly accounted for T-cell counts and diversity one year post-transplant. Several hundred graft clones that had expanded were reportedly the source of alpha-beta T cells about two months after transplant.

Researchers prepared the TCRbeta library using unique molecular identifiers, the study reports. One entry per CDR3 protein, called by TCRdb with MiXCR from the PCR reads. The sample has about 250,000 distinct CDR3 sequences, 20% to 30% seen once. The sequencing here drew on PBMCs, mostly from graft donor cells, taken 360 days after TCRalphabeta/CD19-depleted stem cell transplant. The source of this sequence is a female patient between 2 and 15 years old who had a stem cell transplant for congenital amegakaryocytic thrombocytopenia, so the T cells may come from the graft donor. The genes are TRBV6-1 and TRBJ2-7, with TRBD1 matching 8 bases. The CDR3 loop reads CATSQGERYEQYF. For the CDR3, the DNA is TGTGCCACCTCACAGGGGGAGAGGTACGAGCAGTACTTC.